The 21 T cell receptor beta chains below were found in one sample sequenced in a study of blood T cell repertoires in COVID-19. Libraries were prepared by immunoSEQ multiplex PCR; TCRdb keeps only in-frame clonotypes and omits some of them. The data hold 150,000 to 180,000 clones, with 76% observed a single time. Material: peripheral blood. The receptor set was obtained from a woman aged 80 or over with acute or convalescent COVID-19.

The J gene is TRBJ2-7, the V gene TRBV5-1, with D perhaps matching TRBD1 (6 bases). Trimming left V 4 bases short and J 1 base short, with 36 bases between. The CDR3 length is 22 residues. Germline V lookup: CDR1 SGHRS, CDR2 YFSETQ. Here the CDR3 DNA reads TGCGCCAGCAGCCAATCCAGGCGGACCCCCAGGGGAGCCCTTCCACGTTCCTACGAGCAGTACTTC. Translation gives CASSQSRRTPRGALPRSYEQYF.

This chain uses TRBV5-4 with TRBJ2-3, with 10 bases that match TRBD2. The V and J ends lost 2 bases and 6 bases, in that order; junction bases with no gene match: 9. This CDR3 spans 16 amino acids. The germline gives CDR1 SGHNT, CDR2 YYREEE (reference sequence). The CDR3: CASSLQARAGGDTQYF. The CDR3 DNA reads as TGTGCCAGCAGCTTACAAGCCCGAGCGGGAGGGGATACGCAGTATTTT. Looking up the rest from reference TRBV5-4 and TRBJ2-3 gives the full variable domain: ETGVTQSPTHLIKTRGQQVTLRCSSQSGHNTVSWYQQALGQGPQFIFQYYREEENGRGNFPPRFSGLQFPNYSSELNVNALELDDSALYLCASSLQARAGGDTQYFGPGTRLTVL.

As concerns this clone: One end of the junction does not line up with germline, which may come from a read error. This sequence joins TRBV18 and TRBJ2-7; TRBD1 aligns across 10 bases. Germline V lookup: CDR1 KGHSH, CDR2 LQKENI. The CDR3 covers 15 residues. For the CDR3, the DNA is TGTGCCAGCTCGCCACCGGGACAGGGGTATTACGAGCAGTACTTC. This sequence encodes CASSPPGQGYYEQYF.

This chain joins TRBV9 and TRBJ2-1, with 12 nucleotides matching TRBD1. CDR1 SGDLS and CDR2 YYNGEE come from the germline V gene. CDR3 length equals 18 residues. V lost 1 base, J lost 6 bases, and 11 bases stayed unmatched. For the CDR3, the DNA is TGTGCCAGCAGCGTACAAGCGGGACAGGGGGCGCGTAGCAATGAGCAGTTCTTC. It codes for CASSVQAGQGARSNEQFF. Variable domain in full (rest from reference TRBV9 and TRBJ2-1): DSGVTQTPKHLITATGQRVTLRCSPRSGDLSVYWYQQSLDQGLQFLIQYYNGEERAKGNILERFSAQQFPDLHSELNLSSLELGDSALYFCASSVQAGQGARSNEQFFGPGTRLTVL.

The gene calls are TRBV13 and TRBJ1-1; D gene unclear. V lost 3 bases and J 1 base, leaving 12 bases between the germline ends. This CDR3 has 15 amino acids. Germline V gene lookup returns CDR1 PRHDT and CDR2 FYEKMQ (reference sequence). The CDR3 reads CASSFIDRGNTEAFF. CDR3 nucleotide sequence: TGTGCCAGCAGCTTCATTGACCGAGGGAACACTGAAGCTTTCTTT.

This sequence joins TRBV7-3 and TRBJ2-1, with D hard to call. Germline assignment: CDR1 SGHTA and CDR2 FQGTGA. The length of the CDR3 is 15 residues. V lost 4 bases to trimming and J lost 2 bases, with 12 bases between them. In DNA, the CDR3 is TGTGCCAGCAGCTCCACCGTAAGCACCTACAATGAGCAGTTCTTC. Protein: CASSSTVSTYNEQFF.

J is TRBJ1-3 and V is TRBV18; no definite D call. This CDR3 is 16 amino acids long. Deletions cut 3 bases from V and 3 bases from J, with 15 bases between. Germline CDR1 is KGHSH and CDR2 is LQKENI. CDR3 sequence: CASSPYVDGDGNTIYF. Here the CDR3 DNA reads TGTGCCAGCTCACCCTACGTTGACGGAGATGGAAACACCATATATTTT.

Note on this clone: The junction and the germline gene differ at one end; a read error may be behind it. The rearrangement uses TRBV30 and TRBJ2-4, with a tentative D call TRBD2 (6 bases). The CDR3 totals 12 residues. CDR1 is GTSNPN and CDR2 is SVGIG in the germline V gene (reference sequence). CDR3 DNA: TGTGCCTGGAGCGTAGGGGAGGACTTCAGGAACTTC. As protein: CAWSVGEDFRNF.

This clone was counted only a few times. The chain couples TRBV7-9 to TRBJ1-2; D gene uncertain. Germline lookup yields CDR1 SEHNR and CDR2 FQNEAQ (reference sequence). The CDR3 length is 12 residues. Trimming left V 1 base short and J 8 bases short, with 8 bases between. The chain's CDR3 is CASSLVSSGYTF. CDR3 coding DNA: TGTGCCAGCAGCTTAGTATCTAGCGGCTACACCTTC.

This clone was counted once. The chain uses TRBV19 and TRBJ1-5, with D possibly TRBD1 on 6 matching bases. CDR1 LNHDA and CDR2 SQIVND come from the germline V gene (reference sequence). Trimming removed 4 bases from V and 3 bases from J, with 19 bases in between. The CDR3 is 17 residues long. This chain's CDR3 is CASSTPPRGGNNQPQHF. DNA of the CDR3: TGTGCCAGTAGTACCCCCCCCAGAGGGGGAAACAATCAGCCCCAGCATTTT.

This clone was seen a few times. The chain carries TRBV4-3 and TRBJ1-1; 8 bases are shared with TRBD1. Trimming at V came to 4 bases and at J to 3 bases, leaving 4 bases not matched to a gene. Germline V gives CDR1 LGHNA, CDR2 YSLEER. The CDR3 spans 14 residues. The CDR3 reads CASSLTGEDTEAFF. In nucleotides, the CDR3 is TGCGCCAGCAGCCTGACAGGGGAAGACACTGAAGCTTTCTTT.

This chain connects TRBV3-1 (or the pseudogene TRBV3-2) to TRBJ2-7; 8 positions agree with TRBD2. Trimming at V came to 0 bases and at J to 3 bases, leaving 10 bases not matched to a gene. This CDR3 comprises 17 residues. Germline values: CDR1 LGHDT, CDR2 YNNKEL (reference sequence). The chain's CDR3 is CASSQDWTGTRHYEQYF. The CDR3 coding sequence is TGTGCCAGCAGCCAAGATTGGACCGGGACTAGACACTACGAGCAGTACTTC.

This clone was counted between two and nine times. The chain links TRBV14 to TRBJ2-1, with 8 bases that match TRBD2. V lost 2 bases and J lost 4; bases outside the gene matches: 4. Germline V gene data show CDR1 as SGHDN and CDR2 as FVKESK. The CDR3 extends over 15 amino acids. CDR3 coding DNA: TGTGCCAGCAGCCAACTACGGGGGGGGTACAATGAGCAGTTCTTC. Its protein product is CASSQLRGGYNEQFF. Full variable domain (missing parts from reference TRBV14 and TRBJ2-1): EAGVTQFPSHSVIEKGQTVTLRCDPISGHDNLYWYRRVMGKEIKFLLHFVKESKQDESGMPNNRFLAERTGGTYSTLKVQPAELEDSGVYFCASSQLRGGYNEQFFGPGTRLTVL.

This chain joins TRBV2 and TRBJ1-2; D not certain. V shed 2 bases and J shed 7 bases, with 11 bases lying between them. The CDR3 extends over 13 amino acids. Germline CDR1 reads SNHLY; CDR2 reads FYNNEI. CDR3 amino acids: CASSEHPTGGYTF. CDR3 DNA sequence: TGTGCCAGCAGTGAACACCCGACGGGTGGCTACACCTTC. The complete variable domain, with remaining parts taken from reference TRBV2 and TRBJ1-2, reads EPEVTQTPSHQVTQMGQEVILRCVPISNHLYFYWYRQILGQKVEFLVSFYNNEISEKSEIFDDQFSVERPDGSNFTLKIRSTKLEDSAMYFCASSEHPTGGYTFGSGTRLTVV.

V is TRBV5-4 and J is TRBJ1-2, with a possible D match to TRBD1 (6 bases). The V end was cut by 6 bases, the J end by 0 bases, with 12 bases between. This CDR3 has 14 residues. In germline, CDR1 is SGHNT, CDR2 YYREEE (reference sequence). The CDR3 region is CASNPGGSNYGYTF. CDR3 bases: TGTGCCAGCAATCCTGGGGGCTCTAACTATGGCTACACCTTC.

The chain joins TRBV11-2 to TRBJ2-1; TRBD2 matches 14 bases. Germline CDR1 SGHAT, CDR2 FQNNGV. Trimming took 3 bases from V and 4 from J; bases not matched to a gene: 2. The CDR3 has 16 amino acids. For the CDR3, the DNA is TGTGCCAGCAGCTTGGGGACTAGCGGGAGTTACAATGAGCAGTTCTTC. Translated, it gives CASSLGTSGSYNEQFF.

This chain uses TRBV6-1 with TRBJ2-7; perhaps TRBD2 as D (5 bases). V gave up 0 bases and J gave up 4 bases, with 7 bases separating them. Germline V CDR1 and CDR2: MNHNS, SASEGT. This CDR3 is built from 13 residues. The CDR3 is CASSEAEGYEQYF. Written as DNA, the CDR3 is TGTGCCAGCAGTGAAGCCGAGGGATACGAGCAGTACTTC.

This clone qualifies as medium-sized. The V and J genes are TRBV6-1 and TRBJ2-3; TRBD1 agrees at 10 bases. With 1 base clipped from V and 4 bases from J, the junction kept 5 bases outside the gene matches. This CDR3 is built from 16 residues. Looked up from germline, CDR1 is MNHNS and CDR2 is SASEGT. The chain's CDR3 is CASSEVGGQGSDTQYF. The CDR3 DNA sequence: TGTGCCAGCAGTGAAGTTGGGGGACAGGGGTCAGATACGCAGTATTTT.

This CDR3 reads CASSLTSGGTDTQYF. The CDR3, as DNA: TGTGCCAGTAGTTTAACTAGCGGGGGAACAGATACGCAGTATTTT. The chain combines TRBV19 with TRBJ2-3; 11 bases are shared with TRBD2. With V trimmed by 5 bases and J by 3 bases, 4 bases remained unmatched. Germline lookup yields CDR1 LNHDA and CDR2 SQIVND (reference sequence). The CDR3 consists of 15 residues.

The chain is built from TRBV30 and TRBJ2-7; a possible D gene is TRBD1 (5 bases). V was clipped by 0 bases and J by 3 bases, with 12 bases between them. The CDR3 runs to 14 residues. Germline CDR1 is GTSNPN and CDR2 is SVGIG (reference sequence). The CDR3 bases are TGTGCCTGGAGTGTACCAGGGTCAGGCTACGAGCAGTACTTC. Protein sequence: CAWSVPGSGYEQYF.

This rearrangement joins TRBV7-7 to TRBJ1-6; 9 bases fit TRBD1. Losses at the gene ends were 6 bases for V and 10 bases for J; bases not matched to a gene: 7. The CDR3 spans 14 residues. Germline assignment: CDR1 SSHAT and CDR2 FNYEAQ (reference sequence). CDR3 region: CASSRDREGSPLHF. The CDR3 DNA sequence: TGTGCCAGCAGTCGGGACAGGGAGGGCTCACCCCTCCACTTT.